The 27 T cell receptor beta chains below were found in one sample sequenced in a study of regulatory T cells in long-lasting Graves disease. The authors built TCR beta libraries using iRepertoire HTBI primers and Arm-PCR of CDR3 regions. TCRdb re-called the multiplex PCR reads through MiXCR, storing one row per CDR3 protein. The table records over 450,000 distinct CDR3 sequences, approximately 12% of them present only once. The time point was: newly diagnosed GD, antithyroid drugs for less than 3 months. Researchers made the TCR library from RNA that was extracted from PBMCs. The same data also contributed to another study, on T cells in Graves' hyperthyroidism and ophthalmopathy.

The specimen was peripheral blood mononuclear cells (PBMCs), collected at new diagnosis, from a patient treated with antithyroid drugs. These receptors were collected from a woman under 40 with Graves disease.

This clonotype was found many times. The chain couples TRBV7-8 to TRBJ1-2; D not resolved. With 5 bases removed from V and 4 bases from J, the gap between germline ends came to 14 bases. The V gene's germline CDR1 is SGHVS and CDR2 FQNEAQ. The CDR3 sequence is 14 residues long. This CDR3 reads CASSTSRGFYGYTF. The CDR3 nucleotides read TGTGCCAGCAGCACCTCTCGGGGATTCTATGGCTACACCTTC.

This clonotype was seen many times. This chain links TRBV30 with TRBJ1-6; D remains ambiguous. CDR1 and CDR2 (germline): GTSNPN, SVGIG (reference sequence). The V and J ends lost 3 bases and 3 bases respectively, with 12 bases between them. This CDR3 is 15 amino acids long. The CDR3 DNA reads as TGTGCCTGGAGAATCCCGATCAGCTATAATTCACCCCTCCACTTT. Protein product: CAWRIPISYNSPLHF.

CDR3 region: CASSGQGFYEQYF. The CDR3 DNA is TGTGCCAGCAGTGGACAGGGTTTCTACGAGCAGTACTTC. The J gene is TRBJ2-7, the V gene TRBV6-1; 7 positions agree with TRBD1. Per the germline V gene, CDR1 is MNHNS and CDR2 is SASEGT. The CDR3 consists of 13 residues. V was pared by 4 bases and J by 3 bases, with 3 bases of the junction left unmatched.

The sample holds many counts of this clonotype. The V and J genes are TRBV20-1 and TRBJ1-2; tentatively, D is TRBD1 (6 bases). V was trimmed by 1 base and J by 3 bases, leaving 18 bases between them. This CDR3 is 16 amino acids long. CDR1 and CDR2 (germline): DFQATT, SNEGSKA (reference sequence). The CDR3 DNA sequence: TGCAGTGCTAGAGCTGGGCTGGGGGCCGCACACTATGGCTACACCTTC. Its protein is CSARAGLGAAHYGYTF.

The chain employs TRBV28 and TRBJ1-2, with TRBD1 matching over 10 bases. V trimming: 5 bases; J trimming: 6 bases; junction bases outside the gene matches: 6. Germline CDR1 MDHEN, CDR2 SYDVKM. This CDR3 has 14 residues. The CDR3 sequence: CASSIRDRGHGYTF. CDR3 nucleotides: TGTGCCAGCAGTATCCGGGACAGGGGACATGGCTACACCTTC.

Many counts were recorded for this clonotype. The chain has TRBV20-1 and TRBJ1-2, with D maybe TRBD1 (6 bases). CDR1 and CDR2 (germline): DFQATT, SNEGSKA (reference sequence). The CDR3 extends over 13 amino acids. The V end lost 6 bases, the J end lost 4 bases, and 15 bases lay between the germline ends. Here the CDR3 reads CSARQEGGYGYTF. The CDR3 bases are TGCAGTGCCAGACAGGAAGGGGGCTATGGCTACACCTTC.

V and J are TRBV7-2 and TRBJ2-3, with D tentatively TRBD1 (5 bases). The CDR3 runs 14 residues. Trimming stripped 4 bases from V and 2 bases from J, with 10 bases between. CDR1 is SGHTA and CDR2 is FQGNSA in the germline V gene. The CDR3 sequence: CASSSPRDTDTQYF. In DNA, the CDR3 is TGTGCCAGCAGCTCGCCCAGGGACACAGATACGCAGTATTTT.

Turning to this clonotype: One base away lies a much larger clone, so this may be a sequencing read error. The chain joins TRBV2 to TRBJ2-1, with no clear D. Trimming shortened V by 4 bases and J by 12 bases, and 7 bases separated the two germline ends. Germline values: CDR1 SNHLY, CDR2 FYNNEI. This CDR3 spans 10 amino acids. The CDR3 bases are TGTGCCAGCAGTGCGGTTGGGCAGTTCTTC. Translating it yields CASSAVGQFF.

This clonotype was seen many times. The chain joins TRBV3-1 to TRBJ1-2; D remains unclear. Germline CDR1 LGHDT, CDR2 YNNKEL (reference sequence). The CDR3 contains 15 residues. V was shortened by 0 bases and J by 4 bases, with 12 bases between the two germline ends. The CDR3 loop is CASSQDPRSSYGYTF. CDR3 DNA: TGTGCCAGCAGCCAAGATCCTCGGAGTAGCTATGGCTACACCTTC.

This chain connects TRBV4-2 to TRBJ1-4; D may be TRBD1 (6 bases). Germline V lookup: CDR1 LGHNA, CDR2 YNFKEQ. There are 15 residues in the CDR3. Trimming took off 1 base at V and 3 bases at J, with 9 bases between the two ends. CDR3 sequence: CASSQGGAANEKLFF. DNA of the CDR3: TGTGCCAGCAGCCAAGGGGGGGCAGCTAATGAAAAACTGTTTTTT.

This clonotype was counted many times. The chain carries TRBV25-1 and TRBJ1-1; no firm D call. V was pared by 5 bases and J by 0 bases, with 10 bases between. Germline loops: CDR1 MGHDK, CDR2 SYGVNS. The CDR3 consists of 14 residues. DNA for the CDR3: TGTGCCAGCAGTCCCCAATGGGTGAACACTGAAGCTTTCTTT. It translates to CASSPQWVNTEAFF.

This clonotype was counted many times. The chain recombines TRBV28 with TRBJ2-5; either TRBD1 or TRBD2 may supply D (6 bases each). Between the trimmed V and J ends, which lost 5 bases and 1 base, there was a span of 20 bases. Per germline, CDR1 MDHEN and CDR2 SYDVKM. The CDR3 loop spans 17 amino acids. CDR3 in DNA: TGTGCCAGCAGTACCACCTGGGGGCGGGGAGCCCAAGAGACCCAGTACTTC. Encoded protein: CASSTTWGRGAQETQYF.

The J gene is TRBJ2-7, the V gene TRBV6-1, with D unclear. This CDR3 has 14 residues. V was cut by 6 bases and J by 0 bases, with 12 bases left in between. Germline CDR1 is MNHNS and CDR2 is SASEGT. CDR3 sequence: CASRIAESSYEQYF. The CDR3 bases are TGTGCCAGCAGGATAGCTGAGAGCTCCTACGAGCAGTACTTC.

This clonotype came up a few times. The CDR3 nucleotides read TGTGCCAGCAGCCAAGTGAAGACTAAAAACATTCAGTACTTC. Encoded protein: CASSQVKTKNIQYF. The chain joins TRBV4-2 to TRBJ2-4, with D hard to call. The germline CDR1 and CDR2 sequences are LGHNA and YNFKEQ. V was clipped by 1 base and J by 4 bases, with 8 bases between them. The CDR3 is made up of 14 amino acids.

The rearrangement joins TRBV29-1 to TRBJ1-4; no definite D call. Trimming removed 5 bases at V and 5 bases at J, with 9 bases between. The germline gives CDR1 SQVTM, CDR2 ANQGSEA. The CDR3 runs 12 residues. This chain's CDR3 is CSVRKRNEKLFF. The CDR3 bases are TGCAGCGTTCGGAAGCGGAATGAAAAACTGTTTTTT.

This clonotype was detected many times. The chain couples TRBV3-1 to TRBJ2-1; maybe TRBD2 (5 bases). The CDR3 is 14 amino acids. Germline-derived CDR1 and CDR2 are LGHDT and YNNKEL (reference sequence). Trimming took off 3 bases at V and 8 bases at J, with 14 bases between the two ends. CDR3 loop: CASSHSVRGYEQFF. As DNA, the CDR3 is TGTGCCAGCAGCCACTCGGTACGGGGATATGAGCAGTTCTTC.

This clonotype was counted only a few times. A much larger clone differs from this one at a single base, so this may be a read error. The chain is built from TRBV3-1 and TRBJ2-2, with 12 bases lining up with TRBD2. This CDR3 spans 16 amino acids. CDR1 and CDR2 (germline): LGHDT, YNNKEL (reference sequence). In DNA form, the CDR3 reads TGTGTCAGCAGACACACTAGCGGGAGGTACACCGGGGAGCTGTTTTTT. Translated, it gives CVSRHTSGRYTGELFF. The full variable domain, completed using reference TRBV3-1 and TRBJ2-2, is DTAVSQTPKYLVTQMGNDKSIKCEQNLGHDTMYWYKQDSKKFLKIMFSYNNKELIINETVPNRFSPKSPDKAHLNLHINSLELGDSAVYFCVSRHTSGRYTGELFFGEGSRLTVL.

Many counts were recorded for this clonotype. J is TRBJ2-1 and V is TRBV11-2; perhaps D is TRBD1 or TRBD2 (7 bases each). The CDR3 spans 15 residues. Per germline, CDR1 SGHAT and CDR2 FQNNGV. The V and J ends lost 5 bases and 7 bases respectively, with 18 bases between them. The CDR3 region has the DNA TGTGCCAGCAGCCGAACCGGGACAGCGGGAAATGAGCAGTTCTTC. Encoded protein: CASSRTGTAGNEQFF.

This clonotype was recorded at least ten times. The V and J genes are TRBV28 and TRBJ2-1; TRBD2 aligns across 11 bases. The CDR3 length is 15 residues. V lost 5 bases and J lost 9; bases outside the gene matches: 9. In germline, CDR1 is MDHEN, CDR2 SYDVKM. The CDR3 nucleotides read TGTGCCAGCAGTAATGGGGCTAGCGGGAGGACTGAGCAGTTCTTC. It translates to CASSNGASGRTEQFF.

The chain recombines TRBV7-2 with TRBJ1-1; tentative D call: TRBD1 (5 bases). V lost 3 bases and J lost 1, with 9 bases in between. There are 14 residues in the CDR3. Germline V gene sequence: CDR1 SGHTA, CDR2 FQGNSA. CDR3 region: CASSFWTQNTEAFF. The CDR3 bases are TGTGCCAGCAGCTTCTGGACACAGAACACTGAAGCTTTCTTT. Combining the CDR3 with reference TRBV7-2 and TRBJ1-1 gives the whole variable domain GAGVSQSPSNKVTEKGKDVELRCDPISGHTALYWYRQSLGQGLEFLIYFQGNSAPDKSGLPSDRFSAERTGGSVSTLTIQRTQQEDSAVYLCASSFWTQNTEAFFGQGTRLTVV.

The chain links TRBV2 to TRBJ2-7, with D possibly called TRBD1 or TRBD2 (6 bases each). The CDR3 sequence is 15 residues long. The ends were cut back, 5 bases at V and 6 bases at J, with 20 bases in the middle. The germline CDR1 and CDR2 sequences are SNHLY and FYNNEI. The CDR3 region is CASSSRGLLRAEQYF. CDR3 sequence (DNA): TGTGCCAGCAGTTCCCGGGGGCTACTAAGGGCCGAGCAGTACTTC.

In this sample, this clonotype turned up a few times. This chain uses TRBV20-1 with TRBJ2-1; perhaps TRBD2 as D (5 bases). Germline V gives CDR1 DFQATT, CDR2 SNEGSKA (reference sequence). The CDR3 is 16 residues long. Trimming shortened V by 3 bases and J by 5 bases, and 20 bases separated the two germline ends. The CDR3 is CSARLRTGGLDNEQFF. In DNA form, the CDR3 reads TGCAGTGCTAGGCTGAGGACTGGAGGATTGGACAATGAGCAGTTCTTC.

This clonotype was detected many times. V is TRBV28 and J is TRBJ2-7, with TRBD1 matching 7 bases. The junction had 10 bases not matched to a gene; V was cut back by 4 bases and J by 7 bases. There are 14 residues in the CDR3. Germline V gene sequence: CDR1 MDHEN, CDR2 SYDVKM. The CDR3 loop reads CASSSPTGMREQYF. The CDR3 region has the DNA TGTGCCAGCAGTTCCCCGACAGGGATGAGGGAGCAGTACTTC.

The chain is built from TRBV5-1 and TRBJ1-1; D is ambiguous. The CDR3 length is 14 residues. In germline, CDR1 is SGHRS, CDR2 YFSETQ. V lost 6 bases, J lost 1 base, and 13 bases lay in between. For the CDR3, the DNA is TGCGCCAGCACCCTCCTACCGGGGAACACTGAAGCTTTCTTT. This translates into CASTLLPGNTEAFF.

Remarks on this clonotype: One base away lies a much larger clone, so this may be a sequencing read error. The chain employs TRBV11-1 and TRBJ2-7; 8 nucleotides agree with TRBD2. The length of the CDR3 is 16 residues. Germline CDR1 and CDR2: SGHAT and FQDESV (reference sequence). CDR3 DNA: TGTGTCAGCGAGGAGGGCAAGCGGGGGAGCTCCTACGAGCAGTACTTC. Its protein product is CVSEEGKRGSSYEQYF.

The sample holds many counts of this clonotype. The V and J genes are TRBV7-9 and TRBJ1-6; no firm D call. Germline V CDR1 and CDR2: SEHNR, FQNEAQ (reference sequence). This CDR3 spans 17 amino acids. Trimming left V 3 bases short and J 7 bases short, with 19 bases between. CDR3 in amino acids: CASSFLQWGEENSPLHF. CDR3 DNA sequence: TGTGCCAGCAGCTTTCTTCAATGGGGAGAGGAGAATTCACCCCTCCACTTT.

This clonotype was counted many times. This chain uses TRBV18 with TRBJ2-3; TRBD1 is a possible D gene (6 bases). V was clipped by 3 bases and J by 2 bases, with 12 bases between them. CDR3 length: 15 amino acids. Germline CDR1 reads KGHSH; CDR2 reads LQKENI. CDR3 loop: CASSPGHPFTDTQYF. The CDR3 nucleotides read TGTGCCAGCTCACCGGGACACCCTTTCACAGATACGCAGTATTTT.